This T cell receptor beta chain was captured in a study of T cell changes during pregnancy in multiple sclerosis. Data came from immunoSEQ multiplex PCR; TCRdb stores just in-frame clones and leaves some out. Of about 40,000 clones in the sample, about 92% are singletons; the top ten hold 0.78%. The CDR3 runs to 13 residues. V lost 2 bases and J 3 bases, leaving 7 bases between the germline ends. Germline CDR1 is MNHNY and CDR2 is SVGAGI (reference sequence). This receptor was identified in a female donor with multiple sclerosis, enrolled in a pregnancy study. The specimen was CD4+ T cells from peripheral blood mononuclear cells, collected in the third trimester of pregnancy. The V and J genes are TRBV6-6 and TRBJ1-1; perhaps TRBD1 as D (6 bases). CDR3 bases: TGTGCCAGCAGTTACCGGACAGACACTGAAGCTTTCTTT. It specifies CASSYRTDTEAFF.